This T cell receptor beta chain was sequenced for a study of PD-1 blockade in classical Hodgkin lymphoma. Study results and caveats: Repertoire differences have undefined causes, possibly disease activity or prior therapy. Newly diagnosed patients reportedly had lower baseline TCR diversity than healthy donors. Researchers reported that CD4+ TCR diversity, though not CD8+, rose significantly by C4D1. For complete responders, baseline diversity was comparable to that of newly diagnosed patients.

As for this clone: Antigen unknown.

Every patient relapsed after autologous stem cell transplantation, and brentuximab vedotin exposure varied. The CDR3 covers 13 residues. V was clipped by 0 bases and J by 5 bases, with 4 bases between them. CDR1 MNHNS and CDR2 SASEGT come from the germline V gene. TCRdb keeps only in-frame clones here, not all; method: immunoSEQ multiplex PCR. The sample records fewer than 65,000 clones, around 91% being singletons. The TCR originated in a human donor with classical Hodgkin lymphoma. The specimen comprised peripheral blood mononuclear cells (PBMCs), sampled at baseline. This chain connects TRBV6-1 to TRBJ1-4, with D unclear. The CDR3 spells CASSEAGNEKLFF. As DNA, the CDR3 is TGTGCCAGCAGTGAAGCTGGGAATGAAAAACTGTTTTTT.